This TCR beta chain was obtained from a study of CD8+ T cells in alopecia areata. Across the whole study: Dosing spanned 6 to 18 months on tofacitinib, then 6 months off drug.

Germline V gene sequence: CDR1 SGHTA, CDR2 FQGNSA. Trimming cost V 4 bases and J 1 base, with 10 bases left between them. The CDR3 is 14 residues long. Noted treatment: oral pan-JAK inhibitor, 5-10 mg twice daily. Individuals with alopecia areata gave both lesional scalp punch biopsies and peripheral blood for collection. Isolated RNA was reverse transcribed into cDNA used as the sequencing template. Only in-frame clones appear in the TCRdb table, and some are missing; sequencing was by immunoSEQ multiplex PCR. This table has 150,000 to 200,000 clones, about three fifths appearing once. Study-level points and caveats: Many expanded lesional clones stayed in scalp and blood while on tofacitinib.

This clone was counted only a few times. Antigen specificity is unknown. This TCR derives from a human donor with alopecia areata. The genes are TRBV7-2 and TRBJ1-1; D not certain. Sequenced here: CD4+ T cells sorted from blood, sampled at week 24, from a patient treated with tofacitinib. DNA of the CDR3: TGTGCCAGCAGCTCTGGGAACGGGAACACTGAAGCTTTCTTT. It specifies CASSSGNGNTEAFF.